The clone carrying this T cell receptor beta chain was observed a few times. The antigen is unknown. These data originate in a study of radiotherapy plus CTLA-4 blockade in lung cancer. In the study overall: Objective responses were observed in more than 15% of patients, and disease control was achieved by approximately 32%.

The CDR3 is made up of 12 amino acids. The V and J ends lost 4 bases and 6 bases respectively, with 9 bases between them. CDR1 is LNHDA, CDR2 SQIVND, per germline (reference sequence). Study-wide results and limits: The best prediction of response reportedly came from early blood T cell clone dynamics, with interferon-beta. TCR clones from tumors expanded in blood after radiotherapy plus ipilimumab.

TCRdb's copy holds only in-frame clones and misses some; the assay was immunoSEQ multiplex PCR. Among around 82,000 clones listed, 78% were seen once. Sample: peripheral blood, taken from a patient treated with radiotherapy plus ipilimumab. The chain uses TRBV19 and TRBJ1-2; TRBD1 is a possible D gene (6 bases). This TCR came from a human donor with non-small cell lung cancer whose response to radiotherapy plus ipilimumab could not be evaluated. Some clones in this sample may be carry-over from other donors' samples. The CDR3 bases are TGTGCCAGTAGTACCAGGGGCAATGGCTACACCTTC. This sequence encodes CASSTRGNGYTF.